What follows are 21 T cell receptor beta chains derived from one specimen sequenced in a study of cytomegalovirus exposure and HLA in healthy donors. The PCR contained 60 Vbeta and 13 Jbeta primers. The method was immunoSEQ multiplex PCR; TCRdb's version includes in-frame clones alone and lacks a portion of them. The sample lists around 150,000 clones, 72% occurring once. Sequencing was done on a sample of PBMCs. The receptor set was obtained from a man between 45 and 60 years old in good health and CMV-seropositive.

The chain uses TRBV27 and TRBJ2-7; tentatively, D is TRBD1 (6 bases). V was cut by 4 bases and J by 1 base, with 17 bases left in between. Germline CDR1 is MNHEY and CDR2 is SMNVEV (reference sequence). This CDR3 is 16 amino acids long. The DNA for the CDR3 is TGTGCCAGCAGTTACCGGGACACCACGCGGTCCTACGAGCAGTACTTC. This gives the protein CASSYRDTTRSYEQYF.

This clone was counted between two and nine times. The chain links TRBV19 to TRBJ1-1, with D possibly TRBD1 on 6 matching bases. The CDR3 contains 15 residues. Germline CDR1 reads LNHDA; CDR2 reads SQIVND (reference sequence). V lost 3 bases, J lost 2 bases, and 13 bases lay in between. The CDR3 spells CASSMWDNLNTEAFF. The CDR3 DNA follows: TGTGCCAGTAGTATGTGGGACAACCTAAACACTGAAGCTTTCTTT.

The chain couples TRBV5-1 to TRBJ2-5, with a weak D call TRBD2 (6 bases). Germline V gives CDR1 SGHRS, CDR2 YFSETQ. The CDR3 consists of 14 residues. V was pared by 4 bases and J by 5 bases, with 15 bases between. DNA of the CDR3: TGCGCCAGCAGCGATAATCCAGGGAGGGAGACCCAGTACTTC. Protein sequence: CASSDNPGRETQYF.

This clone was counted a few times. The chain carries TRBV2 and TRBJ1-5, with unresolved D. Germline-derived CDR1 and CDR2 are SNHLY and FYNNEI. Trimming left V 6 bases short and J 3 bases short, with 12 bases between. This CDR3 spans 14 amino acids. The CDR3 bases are TGTGCCAGCAGGGGAGGAGGGTTCAATCAGCCCCAGCATTTT. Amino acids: CASRGGGFNQPQHF.

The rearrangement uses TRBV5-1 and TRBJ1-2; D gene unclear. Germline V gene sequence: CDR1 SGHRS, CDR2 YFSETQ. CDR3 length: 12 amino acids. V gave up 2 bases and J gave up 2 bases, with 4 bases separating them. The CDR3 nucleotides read TGCGCCAGCAGCTTCTCGAACTATGGCTACACCTTC. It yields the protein CASSFSNYGYTF.

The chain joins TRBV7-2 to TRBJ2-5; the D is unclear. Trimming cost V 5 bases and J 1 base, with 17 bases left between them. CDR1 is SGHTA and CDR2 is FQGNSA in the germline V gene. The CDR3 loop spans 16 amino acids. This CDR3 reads CASSRSRTPGQETQYF. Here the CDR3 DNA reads TGTGCCAGCAGCCGATCCCGCACCCCGGGCCAAGAGACCCAGTACTTC. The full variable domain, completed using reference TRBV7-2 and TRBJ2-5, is GAGVSQSPSNKVTEKGKDVELRCDPISGHTALYWYRQSLGQGLEFLIYFQGNSAPDKSGLPSDRFSAERTGGSVSTLTIQRTQQEDSAVYLCASSRSRTPGQETQYFGPGTRLLVL.

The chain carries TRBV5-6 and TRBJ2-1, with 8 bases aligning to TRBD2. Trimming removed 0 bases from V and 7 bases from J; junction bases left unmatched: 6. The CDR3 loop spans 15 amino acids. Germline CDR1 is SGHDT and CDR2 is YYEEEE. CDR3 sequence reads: CASSLVGGASNEQFF. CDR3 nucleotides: TGTGCCAGCAGCTTGGTCGGGGGGGCGTCAAATGAGCAGTTCTTC.

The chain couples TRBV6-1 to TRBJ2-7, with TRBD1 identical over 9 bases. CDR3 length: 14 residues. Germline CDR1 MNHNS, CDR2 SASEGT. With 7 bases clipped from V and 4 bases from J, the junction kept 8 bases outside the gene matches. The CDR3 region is CASTKGTGFYEQYF. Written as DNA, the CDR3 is TGTGCCAGCACTAAAGGGACAGGGTTTTACGAGCAGTACTTC.

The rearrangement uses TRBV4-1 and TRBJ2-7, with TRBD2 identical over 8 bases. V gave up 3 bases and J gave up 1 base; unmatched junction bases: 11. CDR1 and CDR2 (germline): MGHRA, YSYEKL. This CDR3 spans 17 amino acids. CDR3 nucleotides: TGCGCCAGCAGCCAGGGGAGCGGGAGAATCGGGTCCTACGAGCAGTACTTC. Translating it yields CASSQGSGRIGSYEQYF.

CDR3 in amino acids: CASSLVGTGNTIYF. In nucleotides, the CDR3 is TGTGCCAGCAGCTTAGTTGGCACTGGAAACACCATATATTTT. V gene TRBV7-9 combines with J gene TRBJ1-3; no clear D gene. The ends were cut back, 1 base at V and 2 bases at J, with 6 bases in the middle. Per the germline V gene, CDR1 is SEHNR and CDR2 is FQNEAQ (reference sequence). This CDR3 region has 14 residues.

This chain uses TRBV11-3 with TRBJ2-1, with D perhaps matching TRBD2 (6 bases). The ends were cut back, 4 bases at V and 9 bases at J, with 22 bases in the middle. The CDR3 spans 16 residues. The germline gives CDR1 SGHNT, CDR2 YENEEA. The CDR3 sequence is CASSSRSWRGRVEQFF. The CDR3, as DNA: TGTGCCAGCAGCTCCCGTAGCTGGCGGGGCAGGGTTGAGCAGTTCTTC.

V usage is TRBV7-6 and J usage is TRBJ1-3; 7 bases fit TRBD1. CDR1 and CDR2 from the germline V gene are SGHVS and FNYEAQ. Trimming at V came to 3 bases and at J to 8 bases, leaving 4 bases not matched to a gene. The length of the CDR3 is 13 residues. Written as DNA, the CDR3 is TGTGCCAGCAGCTTCGACAGGGCGGACACCATATATTTT. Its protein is CASSFDRADTIYF.

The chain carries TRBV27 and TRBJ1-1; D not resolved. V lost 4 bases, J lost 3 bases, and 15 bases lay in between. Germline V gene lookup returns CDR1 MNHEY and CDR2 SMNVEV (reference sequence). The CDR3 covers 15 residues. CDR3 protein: CASSWRGPQDTEAFF. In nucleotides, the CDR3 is TGTGCCAGCAGTTGGAGAGGGCCTCAGGACACTGAAGCTTTCTTT.

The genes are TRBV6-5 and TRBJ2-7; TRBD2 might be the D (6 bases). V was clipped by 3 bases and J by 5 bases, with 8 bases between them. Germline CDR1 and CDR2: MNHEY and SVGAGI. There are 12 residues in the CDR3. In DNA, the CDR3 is TGTGCCAGCAGTTATGGAGGGAACGAGCAGTACTTC. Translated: CASSYGGNEQYF.

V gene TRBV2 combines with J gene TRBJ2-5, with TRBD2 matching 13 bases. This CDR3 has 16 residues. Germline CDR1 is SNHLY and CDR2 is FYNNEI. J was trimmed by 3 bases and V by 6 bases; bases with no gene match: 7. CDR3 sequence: CASRNGLAGAEETQYF. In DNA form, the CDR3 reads TGTGCCAGCAGGAACGGACTAGCGGGAGCGGAAGAGACCCAGTACTTC. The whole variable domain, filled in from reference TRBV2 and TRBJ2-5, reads EPEVTQTPSHQVTQMGQEVILRCVPISNHLYFYWYRQILGQKVEFLVSFYNNEISEKSEIFDDQFSVERPDGSNFTLKIRSTKLEDSAMYFCASRNGLAGAEETQYFGPGTRLLVL.

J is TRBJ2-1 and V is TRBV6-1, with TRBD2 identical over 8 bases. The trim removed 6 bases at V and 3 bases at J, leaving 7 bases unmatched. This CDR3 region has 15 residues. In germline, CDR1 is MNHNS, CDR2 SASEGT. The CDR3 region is CASREGSGSYNEQFF. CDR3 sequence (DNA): TGTGCCAGCAGGGAGGGCAGCGGGAGCTACAATGAGCAGTTCTTC.

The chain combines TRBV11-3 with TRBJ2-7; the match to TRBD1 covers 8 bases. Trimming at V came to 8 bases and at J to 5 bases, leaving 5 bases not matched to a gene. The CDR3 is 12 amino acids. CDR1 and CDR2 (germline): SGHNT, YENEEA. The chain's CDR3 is CASGQGLNEQYF. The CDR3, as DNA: TGTGCCAGCGGACAGGGTCTGAACGAGCAGTACTTC.

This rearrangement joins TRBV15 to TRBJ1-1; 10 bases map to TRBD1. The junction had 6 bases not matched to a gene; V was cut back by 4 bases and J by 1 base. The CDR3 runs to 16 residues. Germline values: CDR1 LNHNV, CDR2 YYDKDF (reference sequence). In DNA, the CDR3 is TGTGCCACCAGCACACCAGGGACAGGGGCGAACACTGAAGCTTTCTTT. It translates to CATSTPGTGANTEAFF. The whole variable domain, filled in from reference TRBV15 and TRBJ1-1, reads DAMVIQNPRYQVTQFGKPVTLSCSQTLNHNVMYWYQQKSSQAPKLLFHYYDKDFNNEADTPDNFQSRRPNTSFCFLDIRSPGLGDTAMYLCATSTPGTGANTEAFFGQGTRLTVV.

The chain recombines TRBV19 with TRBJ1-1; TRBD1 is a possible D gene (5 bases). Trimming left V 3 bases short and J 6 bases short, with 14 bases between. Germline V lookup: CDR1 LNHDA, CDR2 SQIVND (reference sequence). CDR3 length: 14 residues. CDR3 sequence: CASSIRVGGAEAFF. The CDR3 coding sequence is TGTGCCAGTAGTATTCGGGTTGGGGGGGCTGAAGCTTTCTTT. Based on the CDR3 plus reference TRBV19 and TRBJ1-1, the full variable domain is DGGITQSPKYLFRKEGQNVTLSCEQNLNHDAMYWYRQDPGQGLRLIYYSQIVNDFQKGDIAEGYSVSREKKESFPLTVTSAQKNPTAFYLCASSIRVGGAEAFFGQGTRLTVV.

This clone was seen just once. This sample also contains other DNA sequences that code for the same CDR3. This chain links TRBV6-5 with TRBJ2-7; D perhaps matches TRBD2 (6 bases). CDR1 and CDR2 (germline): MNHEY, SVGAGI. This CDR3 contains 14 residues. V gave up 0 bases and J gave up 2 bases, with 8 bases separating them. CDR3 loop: CASSYSGGTYEQYF. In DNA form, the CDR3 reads TGTGCCAGCAGTTACTCCGGGGGTACCTACGAGCAGTACTTC.

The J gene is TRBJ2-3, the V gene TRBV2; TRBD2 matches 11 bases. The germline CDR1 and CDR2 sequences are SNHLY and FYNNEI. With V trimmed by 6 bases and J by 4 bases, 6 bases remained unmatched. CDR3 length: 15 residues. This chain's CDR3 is CASRPTSGGSDTQYF. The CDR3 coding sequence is TGTGCCAGCAGGCCTACTAGCGGGGGATCAGATACGCAGTATTTT.